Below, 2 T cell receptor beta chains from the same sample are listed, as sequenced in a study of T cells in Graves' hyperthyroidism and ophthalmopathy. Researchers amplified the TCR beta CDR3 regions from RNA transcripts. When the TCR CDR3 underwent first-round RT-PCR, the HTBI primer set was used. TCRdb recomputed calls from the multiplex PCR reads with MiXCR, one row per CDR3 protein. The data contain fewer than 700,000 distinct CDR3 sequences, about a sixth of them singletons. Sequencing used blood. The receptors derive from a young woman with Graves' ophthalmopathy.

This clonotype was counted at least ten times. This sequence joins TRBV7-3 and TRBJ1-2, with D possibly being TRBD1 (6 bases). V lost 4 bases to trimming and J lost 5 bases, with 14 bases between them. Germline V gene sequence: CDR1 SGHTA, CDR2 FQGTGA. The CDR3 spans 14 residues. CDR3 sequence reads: CASSWEPGEYGYTF. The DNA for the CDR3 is TGTGCCAGCAGCTGGGAACCAGGGGAATATGGCTACACCTTC.

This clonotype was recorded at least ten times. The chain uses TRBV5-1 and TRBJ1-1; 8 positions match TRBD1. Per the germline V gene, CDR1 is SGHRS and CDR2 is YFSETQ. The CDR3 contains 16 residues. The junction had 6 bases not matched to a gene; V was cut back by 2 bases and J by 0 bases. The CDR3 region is CASSLPTGDMNTEAFF. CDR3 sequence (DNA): TGCGCCAGCAGCTTACCGACAGGGGACATGAACACTGAAGCTTTCTTT.